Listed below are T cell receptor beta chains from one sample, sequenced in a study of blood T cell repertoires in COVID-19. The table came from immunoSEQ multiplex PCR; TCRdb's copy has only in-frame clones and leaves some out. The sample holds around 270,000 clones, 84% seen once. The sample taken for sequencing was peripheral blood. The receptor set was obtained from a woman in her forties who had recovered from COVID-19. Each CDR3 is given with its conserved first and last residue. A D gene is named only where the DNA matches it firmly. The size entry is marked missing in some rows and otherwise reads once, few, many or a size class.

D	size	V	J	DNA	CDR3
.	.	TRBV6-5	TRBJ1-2	TGTGCCAGCAGTTACTCCGGCGGGAACTATGGCTACACCTTC	CASSYSGGNYGYTF
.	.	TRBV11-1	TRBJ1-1	TGTGCCAGCAGCTTAGCGAGCCGGGGTGTTGAAGCTTTCTTT	CASSLASRGVEAFF
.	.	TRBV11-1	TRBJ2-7	TGTGCCAGCAGCTTTGGGCTGAACTACGAGCAGTACTTC	CASSFGLNYEQYF
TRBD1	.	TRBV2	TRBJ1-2	TGTGCCAGGAGGACAGGGCCCTTTCCTAACTATGGCTACACCTTC	CARRTGPFPNYGYTF
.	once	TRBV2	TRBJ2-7	TGTGCCAGCAGTGAAGTGGGGGGAAAGTCCTACGAGCAGTACTTC	CASSEVGGKSYEQYF
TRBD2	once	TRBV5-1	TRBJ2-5	TGCGCCAGCAGCTTGATCCGTACTAGCGGGGGGGACCAAGAGACCCAGTACTTC	CASSLIRTSGGDQETQYF
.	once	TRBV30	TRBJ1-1	TGTGCCTGGAGGGACAGCTTTTACTCTGAAGCTTTCTTT	CAWRDSFYSEAFF
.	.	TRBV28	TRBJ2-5	TGTGCCAGCAGCCTAAAGGAGACCCAGTACTTC	CASSLKETQYF
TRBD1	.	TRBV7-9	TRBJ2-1	TGTGCCAGCAGCCGGGACAGCTCCTACAATGAGCAGTTCTTC	CASSRDSSYNEQFF
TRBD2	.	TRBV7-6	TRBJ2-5	TGTGCCAGCAGCACCAGCGGGGGGGTCGGAGAGACCCAGTACTTC	CASSTSGGVGETQYF
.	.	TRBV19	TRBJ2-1	TGTGCCAGTAGTATAGTTCCGGGCGGGAAGGAGTTCTTC	CASSIVPGGKEFF
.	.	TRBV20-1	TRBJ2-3	TGCAGTGCTAGTACTAGGTTCACAGATACGCAGTATTTT	CSASTRFTDTQYF
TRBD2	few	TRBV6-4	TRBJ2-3	TGTGCCAGCAGTGACTCGTACGGGGGGGCCGATACGCAGTATTTT	CASSDSYGGADTQYF
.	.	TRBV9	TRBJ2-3	TGTGCCAGCAGCGTTACCACTAGCACAGATACGCAGTATTTT	CASSVTTSTDTQYF